This TCR beta chain came from a study of shared clonotypes between healthy human individuals (TCRdb year 2020). About the investigation overall: The cohort comprised two women and a few men aged 18 to 49 years. Different laboratories and diverse techniques were used to prepare libraries and sequence TCR repertoires, to increase sequencing depth and limit assay-specific biases. For each donor, CD4 naive and CD4 memory were each run on three plates, CD8 naive on two plates, and CD8 memory on one plate. To estimate repertoire size and how much clonotype sharing occurs between individuals, the study deeply sequenced the blood TCR repertoires of a handful of healthy adults. Each donor's leukapheresis produced roughly between roughly 0.9 and 9 billion PBMCs.

Using the deep immunoSEQ assay, multiplex PCR amplified TCR CDR3 regions from genomic DNA. For each cell subset, the extracted genomic DNA was distributed evenly across all wells of several immunoSEQ 96-well plates, and each plate served as one replicate. For sorted subsets, 150 to 250 ng genomic DNA, equal to 30,000 or so T cell genomes, was loaded into each replicate PCR. The purified libraries were quantified using a Qubit 3.0 fluorometer, sized with a Bioanalyzer 2100, and then quantified again using the KAPA Library Quantification kit. Every immunoSEQ 96-well plate was sequenced on a separate single-read 150-cycle Illumina NextSeq 550 flow cell. The authors' pipeline ran thus. Because the immunoSEQ output held only junctional sequences and lacked quality scores, the filtering could not match the filtering applied to full-length reads. To assign V/J genes and CDR3, sequences were annotated using PyIR, a Python wrapper for IgBLAST v1.9, with IMGT germline references. Reads were filtered out if the reads had weak V/J assignments (E-value above 1e-6), no CDR3, stop codons, out-of-frame junctions, or ambiguous translated residues. A V3J clonotype was defined by an identical inferred V gene, J gene, and CDR3 amino acid sequence. The percentage overlap between two repertoires was calculated by dividing the number of shared unique clonotypes by the size of the smaller repertoire. Repertoire richness was assessed with RTK rarefaction, the Chao1 estimator, and Recon v2.1 estimates of unobserved clonotypes. Generation probabilities for all TCRbeta clonotypes obtained by the gDNA method from a handful of donors were computed using OLGA. Drawn from immuneACCESS, this table holds only the in-frame rearrangements with V and J called that TCRdb kept. Clones are partly lost; checked studies trace under half to an unresolved V gene and leave the rest unexplained. Clone size and V and J calls were adopted from that table, with D and trimming inferred from the DNA. The sample has approximately 2,200,000 clones on record, roughly 91% of them singletons. The biggest ten clones account for more than 1.5% of the sample.

The junction shows trimming of 3 bases on V and 3 bases on J, plus 15 bases between the germline ends. Its CDR3 holds 16 amino acids, cysteine through phenylalanine. Just the 48-base CDR3 DNA is kept, in frame starting at base 1. The germline V gene encodes CDR1 MNHEY and CDR2 SMNVEV (reference sequence). CD8 naive samples were CD45RO-negative cells positively selected for CCR7, giving a CD45RA+CCR7+ population that excluded TemRA cells. The donors were healthy, HIV-negative adults with no recently reported acute infections or vaccinations. Only Caucasian adults living in Nashville, Tennessee, USA were represented among the donors. Blood was obtained by leukapheresis, after which PBMCs were separated by Ficoll-Histopaque density gradient centrifugation and cryopreserved in liquid nitrogen vapor phase. Analytical flow cytometry was used to check the purity and quantity of each magnetically sorted T cell population. Genomic DNA was isolated from every sorted fraction and measured by UV absorbance on a Nanodrop 2000c.

Concerning this clone: Its antigen is not yet known. One base away there is no much larger clone; base qualities are not given.

Study-wide findings and limitations: The genetic and exposure-history diversity represented was limited by the small number of donors. Pairwise subsampling indicated that sequencing depth was expected to affect the degree of clonotype sharing among donors. Naive subsets generally had larger estimated clonotype richness than memory subsets. When a few donors were compared, the shared fraction of clonotypes was 5% to 6.5% for naive CD4, 3.5% to 4% for naive CD8, 2% to 2.5% for memory CD4, and 0.4% for memory CD8. Clonotypes shared by all four sorted-subset donors showed higher generation probabilities than non-shared clonotypes. Rarefaction of sorted-subset datasets indicated incomplete sequencing despite the large sequencing depth. Sampling was restricted to blood, and TCR repertoires in tissues likely differ from the TCR repertoires found in blood.

This chain is built from TRBV27 and TRBJ2-4; TRBD1 could be the D gene, as 6 bases match. Sequencing was performed on naive CD8+ T cells from PBMCs. This specimen's cell subset or site label, per the study, means: CD45RA+CCR7+. This clonotype originated in a man between 18 and 29 years old in good health. Some clones in this sample may be carry-over from other donors' samples. At the DNA level, the sequence is TGTGCCAGCAGTTTCGGTCCCGGGACATTCAAAAACATTCAGTACTTC. Its product reads: CASSFGPGTFKNIQYF.